These T cell receptor beta chains were read from a single sample in a study of shared T cell receptors in the human thymus. Produced via immunoSEQ multiplex PCR; TCRdb's table is partial and in-frame only. The top ten hold approximately 0.02% of the sample, which has about 380,000 clones, roughly 94% seen once. Sequenced: thymocytes. These receptors were obtained from a human donor. Both conserved end residues are part of each CDR3. Size is omitted from some rows. Given values are once, few, many or a class for expanded clones.

clone size: few
V gene: TRBV18
J gene: TRBJ2-4
CDR3 protein: CASSPLGVQGSGRAKNIQYF

clone size: -
V gene: TRBV5-4
J gene: TRBJ2-2
CDR3 protein: CASSLTGTGELFF

clone size: -
V gene: TRBV10-1
J gene: TRBJ2-5
CDR3 protein: CASSVHPPLARPGGFKETQYF

clone size: -
V gene: TRBV5-4
J gene: TRBJ2-1
CDR3 protein: CASSLAGQGSDEQFF

clone size: -
V gene: TRBV11-3
J gene: TRBJ2-1
CDR3 protein: CASSLDRGEQFF

clone size: -
V gene: TRBV7-8
J gene: TRBJ2-3
CDR3 protein: CASSYEEREKETDTQYF

clone size: -
V gene: TRBV4-1
J gene: TRBJ2-1
CDR3 protein: CASSHDRVGQRNNEQFF

clone size: -
V gene: TRBV27
J gene: TRBJ2-3
CDR3 protein: CASSSFSTDTQYF

clone size: -
V gene: TRBV6-5
J gene: TRBJ2-4
CDR3 protein: CASTPGAAAKNIQYF

clone size: -
V gene: TRBV27
J gene: TRBJ1-5
CDR3 protein: CVTGYSNQPQHF

clone size: -
V gene: TRBV27
J gene: TRBJ2-7
CDR3 protein: CASSLNFAYEQYF

clone size: -
V gene: TRBV28
J gene: TRBJ1-2
CDR3 protein: CASSRGSRGRGYTF

clone size: once
V gene: TRBV5-6
J gene: TRBJ2-6
CDR3 protein: CASSLQRDTIPGANVLTF

clone size: -
V gene: TRBV6-6
J gene: TRBJ2-7
CDR3 protein: CASSYTLFPWEQYF

clone size: -
V gene: TRBV28
J gene: TRBJ2-1
CDR3 protein: CASNNDQTSGPYNEQFF

clone size: -
V gene: TRBV7-2
J gene: TRBJ2-3
CDR3 protein: CASSQNRVRYTDTQYF

clone size: -
V gene: TRBV7-9
J gene: TRBJ2-1
CDR3 protein: CASRHMIRRWAAYNEQFF

clone size: -
V gene: TRBV5-5
J gene: TRBJ1-2
CDR3 protein: CASSTDRGKYGYTF

clone size: -
V gene: TRBV28
J gene: TRBJ2-5
CDR3 protein: CASSLEDEETQYF

clone size: -
V gene: TRBV11-2
J gene: TRBJ2-7
CDR3 protein: CASSLGRVRDRFYEQYF

clone size: -
V gene: TRBV28
J gene: TRBJ1-1
CDR3 protein: CASSPWTGGSMNTEAFF

clone size: once
V gene: TRBV11-3
J gene: TRBJ2-3
CDR3 protein: CASSLGGLGQGFTDTQYF

clone size: -
V gene: TRBV11-3
J gene: TRBJ2-2
CDR3 protein: CASSLKGLDTGELFF

clone size: -
V gene: TRBV28
J gene: TRBJ2-3
CDR3 protein: CASSSSTSGRTKDTQYF

clone size: once
V gene: TRBV27
J gene: TRBJ1-5
CDR3 protein: CASSPIRGRKPIGGGIQPQHF

clone size: -
V gene: TRBV7-9
J gene: TRBJ1-3
CDR3 protein: CASSPRTGGGNTIYF

clone size: -
V gene: TRBV28
J gene: TRBJ2-4
CDR3 protein: CASSSRTGKIAKNIQYF

clone size: -
V gene: TRBV5-4
J gene: TRBJ1-1
CDR3 protein: CASRSEAMDTEAFF

clone size: once
V gene: TRBV7-9
J gene: TRBJ2-5
CDR3 protein: CASSPLSSGKTGGGKTQYF

clone size: -
V gene: TRBV28
J gene: TRBJ1-2
CDR3 protein: CASSTGTAKYGYTF

clone size: -
V gene: TRBV7-2
J gene: TRBJ2-4
CDR3 protein: CASSLAPGPIVGAKNIQYF

clone size: -
V gene: TRBV19
J gene: TRBJ1-5
CDR3 protein: CASSRVREGDQPQHF

clone size: -
V gene: TRBV6-5
J gene: TRBJ1-1
CDR3 protein: CASSYSKDGNTEAFF

clone size: once
V gene: TRBV11-2
J gene: TRBJ2-3
CDR3 protein: CASSYQKINSTDTQYF

clone size: -
V gene: TRBV28
J gene: TRBJ2-5
CDR3 protein: CASSLYQTQYF

clone size: -
V gene: TRBV4-2
J gene: TRBJ2-3
CDR3 protein: CASSQGYREIADTQYF

clone size: -
V gene: TRBV28
J gene: TRBJ2-5
CDR3 protein: CASSLQMYQETQYF

clone size: -
V gene: TRBV18
J gene: TRBJ1-4
CDR3 protein: CASSPLQGGDEKLFF

clone size: -
V gene: TRBV7-3
J gene: TRBJ2-3
CDR3 protein: CASSLSPASTDTQYF

clone size: -
V gene: TRBV25-1
J gene: TRBJ2-7
CDR3 protein: CASSEAHEQYF

clone size: -
V gene: TRBV5-5
J gene: TRBJ2-7
CDR3 protein: CASSFLYEQYF

clone size: -
V gene: TRBV27
J gene: TRBJ2-3
CDR3 protein: CASTPRRLATTDTQYF

clone size: -
V gene: TRBV27
J gene: TRBJ2-7
CDR3 protein: CASSNNPGLKYEQYF

clone size: -
V gene: TRBV18
J gene: TRBJ2-2
CDR3 protein: CASSPQGTYPSSGELFF

clone size: -
V gene: TRBV28
J gene: TRBJ1-5
CDR3 protein: CASSFLISGRGPYSNQPQHF

clone size: -
V gene: TRBV28
J gene: TRBJ2-7
CDR3 protein: CASTPPGAYEQYF

clone size: -
V gene: TRBV30
J gene: TRBJ1-5
CDR3 protein: CAWSVKGQGAKQPQHF

clone size: -
V gene: TRBV5-1
J gene: TRBJ2-1
CDR3 protein: CASHGQGFYNEQFF

clone size: few
V gene: TRBV6-4
J gene: TRBJ1-5
CDR3 protein: CASSDPTSDNQPQHF

clone size: -
V gene: TRBV6-4
J gene: TRBJ2-7
CDR3 protein: CASRRFRCRPPYEQYF

clone size: -
V gene: TRBV2
J gene: TRBJ2-1
CDR3 protein: CAARSVSYNEQFF

clone size: -
V gene: TRBV9
J gene: TRBJ2-3
CDR3 protein: CASSVGGAGTDTQYF

clone size: -
V gene: TRBV11-1
J gene: TRBJ2-3
CDR3 protein: CASSLIWGGFTDTQYF

clone size: once
V gene: TRBV28
J gene: TRBJ2-3
CDR3 protein: CASSLQGQSYRQYF

clone size: -
V gene: TRBV6-4
J gene: TRBJ2-7
CDR3 protein: CARLGTSGSGEQYF